The rows below give T cell receptor beta chains drawn from one sample of a study of cytomegalovirus exposure and HLA in healthy donors. Data came from immunoSEQ multiplex PCR; TCRdb stores just in-frame clones and leaves some out. The sample gives 170,000 or so clones, 78% of which show up once; 13% is in the top ten. Sequenced: PBMCs. The source is a woman aged 50 to 65 in good health and CMV-seropositive. Both conserved end residues are part of each CDR3. A D gene is named only where the DNA matches it firmly. Only some rows state a clone size, as once, few, many or a class for expanded clones.

J	V	D	size	CDR3	DNA
TRBJ2-2	TRBV27	.	few	CASSLRGSTGELFF	TGTGCCAGCAGTTTAAGGGGGAGCACCGGGGAGCTGTTTTTT
TRBJ1-3	TRBV7-8	.	once	CASSLGRAGLNSGNTIYF	TGTGCCAGCAGCTTAGGTCGGGCAGGGCTTAACTCTGGAAACACCATATATTTT
TRBJ2-7	TRBV4-1	.	.	CASSQDLGGHRVGEQYF	TGCGCCAGCAGCCAAGATTTGGGGGGGCACAGGGTAGGAGAGCAGTACTTC
TRBJ2-7	TRBV25-1	TRBD1	.	CASSVRNRGREQYF	TGTGCCAGCAGTGTCCGAAACAGGGGGCGCGAGCAGTACTTC
TRBJ2-2	TRBV27	.	.	CASRSDGELFF	TGTGCCAGCAGGTCAGATGGGGAGCTGTTTTTT
TRBJ2-4	TRBV30	TRBD2	few	CAWSVEGGAKNIQYF	TGTGCCTGGAGTGTAGAGGGAGGGGCCAAAAACATTCAGTACTTC
TRBJ2-5	TRBV9	TRBD1	.	CASSVWGQTSQETQYF	TGTGCCAGCAGCGTATGGGGACAGACCAGCCAAGAGACCCAGTACTTC
TRBJ1-3	TRBV19	TRBD1	.	CASSTRDRSSGNTIYF	TGTGCCAGTAGTACCAGGGACAGATCCTCTGGAAACACCATATATTTT
TRBJ2-1	TRBV19	.	few	CASSMRPHEQFF	TGTGCCAGTAGTATGCGGCCCCATGAGCAGTTCTTC
TRBJ1-5	TRBV2	TRBD1	.	CASSLLPTGSNQPQHF	TGTGCCAGCAGCCTACTGCCGACAGGGAGCAATCAGCCCCAGCATTTT
TRBJ2-3	TRBV7-3	TRBD2	.	CASSLEPTSGGVPDTQYF	TGTGCCAGCAGCCTGGAACCCACTAGCGGGGGCGTCCCAGATACGCAGTATTTT
TRBJ2-3	TRBV11-1	TRBD2	.	CASSLNSGVSTDTQYF	TGTGCCAGCAGCTTAAATAGCGGGGTCAGCACAGATACGCAGTATTTT
TRBJ2-1	TRBV5-6	.	once	CASNPGLLGNEQFF	TGTGCCAGCAACCCAGGGCTCCTAGGGAATGAGCAGTTCTTC
TRBJ2-4	TRBV30	TRBD1	.	CAWSSDRGNIQYF	TGTGCCTGGAGTTCGGACAGGGGAAACATTCAGTACTTC
TRBJ2-1	TRBV2	.	few	CASTENNEQFF	TGTGCCAGCACAGAAAACAATGAGCAGTTCTTC
TRBJ2-1	TRBV2	TRBD2	.	CASVGLAGGSNEQFF	TGTGCCAGCGTCGGACTAGCGGGGGGGTCCAATGAGCAGTTCTTC
TRBJ1-3	TRBV10-3	.	once	CAISGPTVLSGNTIYF	TGTGCCATCAGTGGCCCGACTGTACTCTCTGGAAACACCATATATTTT
TRBJ2-5	TRBV7-8	TRBD1	.	CASSPDRVTTQYF	TGTGCCAGCAGCCCCGACAGGGTAACGACCCAGTACTTC
TRBJ2-1	TRBV9	.	.	CASSVGGREQFF	TGTGCCAGCAGCGTAGGAGGGAGGGAGCAGTTCTTC
TRBJ1-1	TRBV5-1	.	.	CASSLAGSNTEAFF	TGCGCCAGCAGCTTGGCAGGGTCAAACACTGAAGCTTTCTTT
TRBJ2-1	TRBV29-1	TRBD1	.	CSVVTGTANNEQFF	TGCAGCGTGGTTACCGGGACAGCGAACAATGAGCAGTTCTTC
TRBJ2-5	TRBV7-8	TRBD1	.	CATTGDRGLGTQYF	TGTGCCACCACAGGGGACCGTGGGTTGGGGACCCAGTACTTC
TRBJ2-3	TRBV6-5	.	.	CASSYGGRPRDTQYF	TGTGCCAGCAGTTATGGGGGGAGGCCGAGAGATACGCAGTATTTT
TRBJ2-2	TRBV27	TRBD2	.	CASSLTAGVNTGELFF	TGTGCCAGCAGTTTAACAGCGGGGGTGAACACCGGGGAGCTGTTTTTT
TRBJ2-7	TRBV7-9	TRBD2	.	CSSSLTGGQYF	TGTTCCAGCAGCCTCACGGGGGGGCAGTACTTC
TRBJ2-2	TRBV7-9	TRBD2	.	CASSLKTSGGSSGELFF	TGTGCCAGCAGCTTAAAAACTAGCGGGGGATCAAGCGGGGAGCTGTTTTTT
TRBJ2-3	TRBV6-5	TRBD2	.	CASSYGVAGDTQYF	TGTGCCAGCAGTTACGGGGTAGCGGGAGACACGCAGTATTTT
TRBJ2-1	TRBV10-1	TRBD2	.	CASSEALAGGYNEQFF	TGCGCCAGCAGTGAGGCCCTAGCGGGGGGATACAATGAGCAGTTCTTC
TRBJ1-1	TRBV30	.	few	CAWGRTLFNTEAFF	TGTGCCTGGGGAAGGACACTTTTCAACACTGAAGCTTTCTTT
TRBJ2-4	TRBV5-7	.	once	CASSFGLNRLCGIQYF	TGTGCCAGCAGCTTCGGATTGAACAGACTATGTGGCATTCAGTACTTC
TRBJ2-1	TRBV2	TRBD2	.	CASSEWVISGGADEQFF	TGTGCCAGCAGTGAATGGGTGATAAGCGGGGGGGCGGATGAGCAGTTCTTC
TRBJ1-1	TRBV2	TRBD1	.	CASSGLQGAGRRTEAFF	TGTGCCAGCAGTGGGTTACAGGGGGCTGGTCGGCGCACTGAAGCTTTCTTT
TRBJ2-5	TRBV9	TRBD2	.	CASSDSGGASETQYF	TGTGCCAGCAGCGATAGCGGGGGGGCATCGGAGACCCAGTACTTC
TRBJ1-2	TRBV18	TRBD1	.	CASSPYWTGWGNYGYTF	TGTGCCAGCTCACCCTATTGGACAGGCTGGGGTAACTATGGCTACACCTTC
TRBJ2-7	TRBV6-5	.	.	CASSYWGRKYF	TGTGCCAGCAGTTACTGGGGGAGGAAGTACTTC
TRBJ2-4	TRBV5-1	.	.	CASSHGPRVGKNIQYF	TGCGCCAGCAGTCACGGCCCACGGGTGGGCAAAAACATTCAGTACTTC
TRBJ1-2	TRBV19	TRBD1	.	CASKTGVYGYTF	TGTGCCAGTAAGACAGGGGTCTATGGCTACACCTTC
TRBJ2-1	TRBV10-3	TRBD1	.	CAISDRDRDSNEQFF	TGTGCCATCAGTGATAGGGACAGGGATTCCAATGAGCAGTTCTTC
TRBJ2-7	TRBV23-1	.	.	CASSQSQCWRPGGQWEQYF	TGCGCCAGCAGTCAATCGCAATGTTGGAGGCCAGGAGGGCAATGGGAGCAGTACTTC
TRBJ2-7	TRBV6-5	.	.	CASSYLKQGYEQYF	TGTGCCAGCAGTTACCTAAAGCAGGGCTACGAGCAGTACTTC
TRBJ2-3	TRBV4-1	.	.	CASSQAPDRLDTQYF	TGCGCCAGCAGCCAAGCCCCGGACAGATTAGATACGCAGTATTTT
TRBJ1-5	TRBV6-1	.	.	CASSESRMIGNQPQHF	TGTGCCAGCAGTGAAAGCAGGATGATAGGCAATCAGCCCCAGCATTTT
TRBJ1-1	TRBV7-9	.	.	CSSRRDSAYTEAFF	TGTTCCAGCAGAAGAGACAGTGCTTACACTGAAGCTTTCTTT
TRBJ2-3	TRBV4-2	TRBD2	.	CASSQGGLAGGTDTQYF	TGTGCCAGCAGCCAAGGGGGACTAGCGGGGGGCACAGATACGCAGTATTTT
TRBJ2-1	TRBV11-3	TRBD1	.	CASSTPGQSNEQFF	TGTGCCAGCAGCACCCCGGGACAGTCGAATGAGCAGTTCTTC
TRBJ2-2	TRBV5-1	TRBD1	.	CASSLTGTGDTGELFF	TGCGCCAGCTCTTTAACCGGGACAGGGGACACCGGGGAGCTGTTTTTT
TRBJ1-5	TRBV6-1	.	few	CASSDRGGYSNQPQHF	TGTGCCAGCAGTGATAGGGGGGGGTATAGCAATCAGCCCCAGCATTTT
TRBJ1-2	TRBV4-1	.	.	CASSAGTGNLNYGYTF	TGCGCCAGCAGCGCCGGAACAGGGAATTTGAACTATGGCTACACCTTC
TRBJ1-5	TRBV19	TRBD1	.	CASSTGQGSNQPQHF	TGTGCCAGTAGTACCGGACAGGGTAGCAATCAGCCCCAGCATTTT
TRBJ2-2	TRBV19	TRBD2	.	CASSIWGLAGAPSTGELFF	TGTGCCAGTAGTATTTGGGGACTAGCGGGGGCCCCCTCCACCGGGGAGCTGTTTTTT